This T cell receptor (beta chain) came from a study of shared clonotypes between healthy human individuals. For the study at large: Every donor yielded three CD4 naive, three CD4 memory, two CD8 naive and one CD8 memory plate.

Concerning this clone: Its antigen remains unidentified.

Germline CDR1 and CDR2: MNHNY and SVGAGI (reference sequence). Trimming shortened V by 5 bases and J by 1 base, and 12 bases separated the two germline ends. This CDR3 is built from 15 residues. Study results and limitations: Sorted-subset sequencing was shown by rarefaction to be incomplete despite large depth. Clonotypes shared by all four sorted-subset donors had higher generation probabilities than non-shared clonotypes.

On sorted subsets, replicate PCRs used about 0.2 ug DNA, or some 27,000 T cell genomes. The table came from immunoSEQ multiplex PCR; TCRdb's copy has only in-frame clones and leaves some out. Of more than 2,000,000 clones detected, about 92% appear once; the ten largest clones hold under 0.45%. The rearrangement uses TRBV6-6 and TRBJ2-1; perhaps TRBD2 as D (6 bases). The sequenced material came from naive CD4+ T cells from PBMCs. Subset in this sample: CD45RA+ positively selected. The clonotype comes from a man aged 18 to 30 in good health. Some clones in this sample may be carry-over from other donors' samples. DNA for the CDR3: TGTGCCAGCAGTATGAGCGGGCCTTCCTACAATGAGCAGTTCTTC. Translation: CASSMSGPSYNEQFF.